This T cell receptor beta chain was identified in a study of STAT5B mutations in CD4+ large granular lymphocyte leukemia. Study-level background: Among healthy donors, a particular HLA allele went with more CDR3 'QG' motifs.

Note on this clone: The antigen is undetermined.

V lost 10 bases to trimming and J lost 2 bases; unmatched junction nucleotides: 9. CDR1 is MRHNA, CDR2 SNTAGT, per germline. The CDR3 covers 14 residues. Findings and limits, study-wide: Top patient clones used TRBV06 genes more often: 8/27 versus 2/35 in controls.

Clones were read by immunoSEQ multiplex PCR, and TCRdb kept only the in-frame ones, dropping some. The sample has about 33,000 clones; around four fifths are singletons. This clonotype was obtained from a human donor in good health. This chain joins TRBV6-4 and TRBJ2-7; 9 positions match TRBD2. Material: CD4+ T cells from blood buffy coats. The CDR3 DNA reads TGTGCCAAGGCAGCGGGGGGCGAGCCCTACGAGCAGTACTTC. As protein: CAKAAGGEPYEQYF.